The 14 T cell receptor beta chains given below trace back to one sample, sequenced in a study of shared clonotypes between healthy human individuals. Profiled with immunoSEQ multiplex PCR; TCRdb holds only in-frame clones, not every one. The top ten hold about 1.7% of the sample, which has 640,000 or so clones, less than 80% seen once. Sequenced: memory CD4+ T cells sorted from blood. Subset here: CD45RA-negative fraction. The receptor source for this set is a woman aged 30 to 39 in good health.

V gene TRBV2 combines with J gene TRBJ1-3; unclear D gene. CDR1 is SNHLY and CDR2 is FYNNEI in the germline V gene. The CDR3 spans 11 residues. V was clipped by 8 bases and J by 8 bases, with 10 bases between them. DNA for the CDR3: TGTGCCAGCGGTTTTGAATACACCATATATTTT. It encodes CASGFEYTIYF. The full variable domain, rest sourced from reference TRBV2 and TRBJ1-3, is EPEVTQTPSHQVTQMGQEVILRCVPISNHLYFYWYRQILGQKVEFLVSFYNNEISEKSEIFDDQFSVERPDGSNFTLKIRSTKLEDSAMYFCASGFEYTIYFGEGSWLTVV.

This chain links TRBV6-5 with TRBJ1-1, with unresolved D. Germline lookup yields CDR1 MNHEY and CDR2 SVGAGI. The V end lost 7 bases, the J end lost 2 bases, and 14 bases lay between the germline ends. The CDR3 runs 14 residues. CDR3 nucleotide sequence: TGTGCCAGCAAAAACTTCCACACAAACACTGAAGCTTTCTTT. Its protein is CASKNFHTNTEAFF.

The V and J genes are TRBV4-1 and TRBJ2-1, with D perhaps TRBD2 (5 bases). V was clipped by 1 base and J by 3 bases, with 7 bases between them. The germline CDR1 and CDR2 sequences are MGHRA and YSYEKL. CDR3 length: 14 residues. The CDR3 is CASSQVGNYNEQFF. The CDR3 DNA reads TGCGCCAGCAGCCAAGTCGGGAACTACAATGAGCAGTTCTTC.

This chain links TRBV2 with TRBJ2-3, with 9 bases matching TRBD2. The CDR3 spans 14 residues. V was clipped by 10 bases and J by 2 bases; unmatched bases: 7. CDR1 SNHLY and CDR2 FYNNEI come from the germline V gene. Here the CDR3 DNA reads TGTGCCAACCTAGCGGGGACTAACACAGATACGCAGTATTTT. Translated, it gives CANLAGTNTDTQYF.

The V and J genes are TRBV29-1 and TRBJ2-7; 9 bases align to TRBD2. Germline lookup yields CDR1 SQVTM and CDR2 ANQGSEA. This CDR3 has 13 residues. J lost 2 bases, V lost 5 bases, and 4 bases had no gene match. CDR3 in DNA: TGCAGCGTTCGCGGGAGGGTCCCCTACGAGCAGTACTTC. As protein: CSVRGRVPYEQYF.

This clone occurred a few times. V gene TRBV30 combines with J gene TRBJ2-2; no reliable D call. Germline V lookup: CDR1 GTSNPN, CDR2 SVGIG (reference sequence). V was clipped by 5 bases and J by 6 bases, with 7 bases between them. The CDR3 totals 11 residues. The CDR3 DNA reads as TGTGCCTGGGGATATGCCGGGGAGCTGTTTTTT. This gives the protein CAWGYAGELFF. Combining the CDR3 with reference TRBV30 and TRBJ2-2 gives the whole variable domain SQTIHQWPATLVQPVGSPLSLECTVEGTSNPNLYWYRQAAGRGLQLLFYSVGIGQISSEVPQNLSASRPQDRQFILSSKKLLLSDSGFYLCAWGYAGELFFGEGSRLTVL.

On this clone itself: Being one base from a much bigger clone, this may be a read error. This same CDR3 is encoded by further DNA sequences in the sample. CDR3 sequence (DNA): TGTGCCAGCAGCAAACAGGGTAACACTGAAGCTTTCTTT. Translated: CASSKQGNTEAFF. The rearrangement links TRBV7-9 to TRBJ1-1, with D possibly being TRBD1 (6 bases). The CDR3 covers 13 residues. Germline V gene data show CDR1 as SEHNR and CDR2 as FQNEAQ (reference sequence). V lost 5 bases to trimming and J lost 2 bases, with 9 bases between them.

V is TRBV5-1 and J is TRBJ1-3; unclear D gene. The CDR3 runs to 16 residues. V lost 5 bases and J lost 0, with 15 bases in between. Germline V gives CDR1 SGHRS, CDR2 YFSETQ. The CDR3 DNA is TGCGCCAGCAGAAGAGCACCGGACGTCTCTGGAAACACCATATATTTT. It codes for CASRRAPDVSGNTIYF.

J is TRBJ2-4 and V is TRBV4-3, with a possible D match to TRBD1 (7 bases). V was trimmed by 0 bases and J by 4 bases, leaving 19 bases between them. CDR1 LGHNA and CDR2 YSLEER come from the germline V gene. The CDR3 sequence is 18 residues long. As DNA, the CDR3 is TGCGCCAGCAGCCAAGAAAACCAAAGGGGGGACAGAAAAAACATTCAGTACTTC. Amino acid sequence: CASSQENQRGDRKNIQYF.

The V and J genes are TRBV19 and TRBJ1-3; D is undetermined. CDR3 size: 19 residues. The V gene's germline CDR1 is LNHDA and CDR2 SQIVND (reference sequence). Deletions cut 3 bases from V and 1 base from J, with 22 bases between. CDR3 sequence reads: CASSMKSGGPLKSGNTIYF. In nucleotides, the CDR3 is TGTGCCAGTAGTATGAAGAGCGGCGGACCGCTCAAATCTGGAAACACCATATATTTT.

The chain links TRBV30 to TRBJ2-7; unclear D gene. Trimming removed 0 bases at V and 4 bases at J, with 7 bases between. This CDR3 comprises 12 residues. CDR1 GTSNPN and CDR2 SVGIG come from the germline V gene (reference sequence). DNA for the CDR3: TGTGCCTGGAGTGTAATGGGTTACGAGCAGTACTTC. Its translation is CAWSVMGYEQYF.

This rearrangement joins TRBV5-4 to TRBJ2-3; D is undetermined. Per the germline V gene, CDR1 is SGHNT and CDR2 is YYREEE (reference sequence). The CDR3 extends over 15 amino acids. Trimming left V 0 bases short and J 5 bases short, with 13 bases between. In DNA form, the CDR3 reads TGTGCCAGCAGCTTGGTCGGGCAACCAGGAGATACGCAGTATTTT. This codes for CASSLVGQPGDTQYF. The whole variable domain, remainder taken from reference TRBV5-4 and TRBJ2-3, is ETGVTQSPTHLIKTRGQQVTLRCSSQSGHNTVSWYQQALGQGPQFIFQYYREEENGRGNFPPRFSGLQFPNYSSELNVNALELDDSALYLCASSLVGQPGDTQYFGPGTRLTVL.

CDR3 region: CASGVWGAGANVLTF. The CDR3 bases are TGTGCCAGCGGTGTATGGGGGGCCGGGGCCAACGTCCTGACTTTC. This chain uses TRBV27 with TRBJ2-6; tentatively, D is TRBD1 or TRBD2 (6 bases each). CDR1 is MNHEY, CDR2 SMNVEV, per germline (reference sequence). This CDR3 comprises 15 residues. V was clipped by 8 bases and J by 4 bases, with 15 bases between them.

The chain is built from TRBV30 and TRBJ2-5; TRBD2 agrees at 10 bases. The V gene end was trimmed by 3 bases and the J gene end by 5 bases; junction bases not matched to a gene: 12. The CDR3 contains 16 residues. Per the germline V gene, CDR1 is GTSNPN and CDR2 is SVGIG (reference sequence). This CDR3 reads CAWRGGLAVHGETQYF. The CDR3 DNA follows: TGTGCCTGGAGGGGCGGACTAGCGGTTCATGGGGAGACCCAGTACTTC.